This record concerns one T cell receptor beta chain sequence. The data are from a study of technical replicates of blood from a handful of donors. Germline CDR1 reads SGHAT; CDR2 reads FQNNGV. The CDR3 is 14 residues long. The ends were cut back, 6 bases at V and 4 bases at J, with 15 bases in the middle. TCRdb's table, derived via immunoSEQ multiplex PCR, lists solely in-frame clones and lacks some. The data contain tens of thousands of clones, 91% of them seen just once; the ten biggest clones take up 0.35% to 0.4%. This receptor was taken from a human donor in good health. Some clones in this sample may be carry-over from other donors' samples. Input material: T cells isolated from PBMCs. This chain links TRBV11-2 with TRBJ1-1; D may be TRBD1 (6 bases). The CDR3, as DNA: TGTGCCAGCAGATCCCCCAGGGGTGGCACTGAAGCTTTCTTT. Translated, it gives CASRSPRGGTEAFF. Drawing the rest from reference TRBV11-2 and TRBJ1-1, the complete variable domain is EAGVAQSPRYKIIEKRQSVAFWCNPISGHATLYWYQQILGQGPKLLIQFQNNGVVDDSQLPKDRFSAERLKGVDSTLKIQPAKLEDSAVYLCASRSPRGGTEAFFGQGTRLTVV.